This T cell receptor (beta chain) was profiled in a study of glioma-infiltrating T cells after dendritic cell vaccination. Study observations and caveats: No direct clonality-survival link was found; a diverse polyclonal response may matter.

The CDR3 sequence is 17 residues long. About this clone: Its antigen is undetermined.

Assay: immunoSEQ multiplex PCR; the TCRdb copy retains only in-frame clones and omits some. The profile covers about 92,000 clones, with just over 85% appearing a single time and approximately 15% taken by the ten largest. This specimen was blood, taken before dendritic cell vaccination. This chain connects TRBV21-1 to TRBJ1-1; the table's D call, TRBD1, has no DNA check behind it. TRBV21-1 is described as a pseudogene. The source is a human donor with glioblastoma. The CDR3 protein is CASSNGTGGGRNTEAFF. CDR3 DNA: TGTGCCAGCAGCAACGGGACAGGGGGCGGAAGGAACACTGAAGCTTTCTTT.